These T cell receptor beta chains were read from a single sample in a study of human T cells and chemical hapten exposure. Via MiXCR, TCRdb re-called the RACE reads, giving one row per CDR3 protein. The data contain some 99,000 distinct CDR3 sequences, approximately 8.8% of them seen just once; the ten biggest clones take up around 3%. Sample: whole blood, taken in connection with sensitization to the hapten diphenylcyclopropenone (DPC). The receptors originated from a middle-aged woman with alopecia areata. Some clones in this sample may be carry-over from other donors' samples. CDR3s include the opening cysteine and the closing phenylalanine or tryptophan. The D gene is left open where the match is weak. Not all rows give a size; the values are once, few, many and, for expanded clones, a class.

DNA	CDR3	size	D	V	J
TGTGCCAGCAGCACCGGGGCCCGACCCCAGCATTTT	CASSTGARPQHF	many	.	TRBV7-8	TRBJ1-5
TGTGCCAGCAGTGGGGTGGTGGAGACCCAGTACTTC	CASSGVVETQYF	.	.	TRBV2	TRBJ2-5
TGTGCCAGCAGCTGGGGGACAGGGACAACCCGTTACGAGCAGTACTTC	CASSWGTGTTRYEQYF	few	TRBD1	TRBV3-1	TRBJ2-7
TGTGCCAGCAGTTTCCAAGTTGCGAGGAGCTCCTACAATGAGCAGTTCTTC	CASSFQVARSSYNEQFF	few	.	TRBV12-3/TRBV12-4	TRBJ2-1
TGTGCCAGCAGCTTACCAGTTGGCGATGAGCAGTTCTTC	CASSLPVGDEQFF	many	.	TRBV12-3/TRBV12-4	TRBJ2-1
TGTGCCAGCAGTTACGTAGGAAGGGGAAACGGGGAGCTGTTTTTT	CASSYVGRGNGELFF	.	.	TRBV6-6	TRBJ2-2
TGCAGTGCTAGCTATCAGGGTTACACCGGGGAGCTGTTTTTT	CSASYQGYTGELFF	.	.	TRBV20-1	TRBJ2-2
TGTGCCAGCAGCCAAGAGGGTACCACTGAAGCTTTCTTT	CASSQEGTTEAFF	many	.	TRBV3-1	TRBJ1-1
TGCGCCAGCAGCCCCGGAGGCGGAGGGAACTACGAGCAGTACTTC	CASSPGGGGNYEQYF	many	.	TRBV4-3	TRBJ2-7
TGTGCCAGCAGTTATGACAGGGGATACACCTACGAGCAGTACTTC	CASSYDRGYTYEQYF	once	TRBD1	TRBV6-2/TRBV6-3	TRBJ2-7
TGCAGTGCTAGGCCCAGGGGGCTAGGTGAAAAACTGTTTTTT	CSARPRGLGEKLFF	many	TRBD1	TRBV20-1	TRBJ1-4
TGTGCCAGCACTAACCGACAGGGACAAAATGAGCAGTTCTTC	CASTNRQGQNEQFF	few	TRBD1	TRBV28	TRBJ2-1
TGTGCCAGCAGCTTGGAGAAGGGTGTTGGGGGCTACACCTTC	CASSLEKGVGGYTF	.	.	TRBV5-4	TRBJ1-2
TGCGCCAGCAGCCAAGATCCCCCGCCAATTAGGTACAATGAGCAGTTCTTC	CASSQDPPPIRYNEQFF	many	.	TRBV4-1	TRBJ2-1
TGTGCCACCAGTGAGGCCGGGACTAGCGGGGGGGTGAATCAGCAGTACTTC	CATSEAGTSGGVNQQYF	.	TRBD2	TRBV24-1	TRBJ2-7
TGCAGCGTCGTGCGGGGGGGCCCGTCGAACACTGAAGCTTTCTTT	CSVVRGGPSNTEAFF	few	.	TRBV29-1	TRBJ1-1
TGCAGTGCAGGGGGATTTGGACAGGGGATAATTGGAAACACCATATATTTT	CSAGGFGQGIIGNTIYF	.	TRBD1	TRBV20-1	TRBJ1-3
TGTGCCAGCGGACGGATACAGCTTAGCAATCAGCCCCAGCATTTT	CASGRIQLSNQPQHF	.	.	TRBV28	TRBJ1-5
TGTGCCAGCAGTGAATATATTGGACCCGATGGGTTGACAGATACGCAGTATTTT	CASSEYIGPDGLTDTQYF	few	.	TRBV25-1	TRBJ2-3
TGCAGTGCTAGTGGAGACAGGTATTCACCCCTCCACTTT	CSASGDRYSPLHF	few	.	TRBV20-1	TRBJ1-6
TGTGCCAGCAGCTTAGGGGGACAGGGCTACAATGAGCAGTTCTTC	CASSLGGQGYNEQFF	few	TRBD1	TRBV7-2	TRBJ2-1
TGCGCCAGCAGCTTTCGGGACAGGGGCGATATACTCCACTACGAGCAGTACTTC	CASSFRDRGDILHYEQYF	.	TRBD1	TRBV5-1	TRBJ2-7
TGTGCCAGCAGGGGACTAGATACCTACGAGCAGTACTTC	CASRGLDTYEQYF	many	TRBD2	TRBV27	TRBJ2-7
TGTGCCAGCAGCTTAGGAAGGAATGCCAGGGTCAGGACAGATACGCAGTATTTT	CASSLGRNARVRTDTQYF	few	.	TRBV11-2	TRBJ2-3
TGTGCCAGCCGGAGTGGGGTCAATCAGCCCCAGCATTTT	CASRSGVNQPQHF	.	.	TRBV6-5	TRBJ1-5
TGTGCCAGCAGCTCACGCCGGACAGGGTCTAGCAATGAGCAGTTCTTC	CASSSRRTGSSNEQFF	many	TRBD1	TRBV11-2	TRBJ2-1
TGTGCCAGCAGCTTAGGGGCGGGACTCCGCTACGAGCAGTACTTC	CASSLGAGLRYEQYF	.	.	TRBV7-8	TRBJ2-7
TGTGCCAGCAGCTTCATGGACACCGGGGAGCTGTTTTTT	CASSFMDTGELFF	many	.	TRBV11-2	TRBJ2-2
TGTGCCAGCAGCGTCGGGACAGCCACAGATACGCAGTATTTT	CASSVGTATDTQYF	many	TRBD1	TRBV7-3	TRBJ2-3
TGTGCCAGCAGCATCACGGGGACATGGGATGGCTACACCTTC	CASSITGTWDGYTF	many	.	TRBV11-2	TRBJ1-2
TGTGCCAGCAGCTTGGGCGGGGGCCGCTATGGCTACACCTTC	CASSLGGGRYGYTF	few	.	TRBV5-8	TRBJ1-2
TGTGCCAGCAGCCCCAGGGGGGGGGCTTTTTCCTACGAGCAGTACTTC	CASSPRGGAFSYEQYF	.	.	TRBV7-9	TRBJ2-7